This TCR beta chain was sequenced during a study of CXCR3-negative and CXCR3-positive naive CD8 T cells. The authors prepared UMI-labeled TRB cDNA libraries by 5' RACE. Using the 5' RACE reads, TCRdb records one entry per CDR3 protein without DNA. In all, the sample yields more than 65,000 distinct CDR3 sequences. Study-wide findings and caveats: Both naive subsets, CXCR3-negative and CXCR3-positive, displayed similar TRBV-TRBJ usage, unlike memory cells. Diversity in memory CD8+ cells fell much lower than the comparably high levels seen in both naive subsets.

Germline V gives CDR1 SGHNT, CDR2 YENEEA. The CDR3 loop spans 13 amino acids. Regarding this clonotype: What it binds is not known.

This TCR came from a human donor in good health. Some clones in this sample may be carry-over from other donors' samples. The chain recombines TRBV11-3 with TRBJ2-1. The sequenced sample consisted of naive CXCR3- CD8+ T cells from blood. The subset: CD45RO-CCR7+CD27+CD95- naive CD8+ T cells lacking CXCR3 (TNR3-). This chain's CDR3 is CASSLGGGTEQFF.